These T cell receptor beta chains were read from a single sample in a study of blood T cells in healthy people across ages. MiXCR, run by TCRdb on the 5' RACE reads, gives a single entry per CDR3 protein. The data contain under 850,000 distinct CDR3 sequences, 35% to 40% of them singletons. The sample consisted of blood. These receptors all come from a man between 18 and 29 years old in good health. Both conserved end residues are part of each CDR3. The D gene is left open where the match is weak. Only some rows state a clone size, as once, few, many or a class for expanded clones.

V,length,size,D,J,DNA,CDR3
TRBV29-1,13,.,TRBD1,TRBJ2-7,TGCAGCGCCGGGGACAGGGTGGGCTACGAGCAGTACTTC,CSAGDRVGYEQYF
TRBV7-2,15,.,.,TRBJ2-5,TGTGCCAGCAGCCTCTTTTTCGCGTACCAAGAGACCCAGTACTTC,CASSLFFAYQETQYF
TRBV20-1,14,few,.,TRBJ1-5,TGCAGTGCTAGCACAGGCCCACGCAATCAGCCCCAGCATTTT,CSASTGPRNQPQHF
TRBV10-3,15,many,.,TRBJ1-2,TGTGCCATCAGTGAGTCCAGGGGTAGGGACTATGGCTACACCTTC,CAISESRGRDYGYTF
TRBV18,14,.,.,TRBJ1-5,TGTGCCAGCTCACCAGCTGGGGGCCGACAGCCCCAGCATTTT,CASSPAGGRQPQHF
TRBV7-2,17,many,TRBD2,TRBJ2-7,TGTGCCAGCAGCTTAGGACCCGGGAGGGGAGCCTCCTACGAGCAGTACTTC,CASSLGPGRGASYEQYF
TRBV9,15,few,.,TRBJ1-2,TGTGCCAGCAGCGGCCTCTCCGGGACCGCGTCTGGCTACACCTTC,CASSGLSGTASGYTF
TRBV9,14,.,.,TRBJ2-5,TGTGCCAGCAGCTTAATGGACAGTCAAGAGACCCAGTACTTC,CASSLMDSQETQYF
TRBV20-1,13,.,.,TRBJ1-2,TGCAGTGCCCGAGTGGGTCTCTCCGGTGGCTACACCTTC,CSARVGLSGGYTF
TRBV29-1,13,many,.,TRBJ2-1,TGCAGCGTTGAACATAGCTCCTACAATGAGCAGTTCTTC,CSVEHSSYNEQFF
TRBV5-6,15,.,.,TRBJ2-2,TGTGCCAGCAGCATCAGATCATTTGGCACCGGGGAGCTGTTTTTT,CASSIRSFGTGELFF
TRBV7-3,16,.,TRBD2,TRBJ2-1,TGTGCCAGCAGCTCACGCGTAGCGGGGGGGCGGAGTGAGCAGTTCTTC,CASSSRVAGGRSEQFF
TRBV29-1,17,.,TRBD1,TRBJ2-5,TGCAGCGTTGAAGATCGGGAGGGACAGGGGAAGCACAATGAGCAGTACTTC,CSVEDREGQGKHNEQYF
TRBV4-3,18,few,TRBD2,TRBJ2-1,TGCGCCAGCAGCCCCAGAGCCTATAGCGGGGGGTCTTACAATGAGCAGTTCTTC,CASSPRAYSGGSYNEQFF
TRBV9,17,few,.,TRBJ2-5,TGTGCCAGCAGCCTACGGGCAGGAAGGAACGCTTTAGAGACCCAGTACTTC,CASSLRAGRNALETQYF
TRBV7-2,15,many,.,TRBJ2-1,TGTGCCAGCAGCTGGGAAGATAGCGTGGGCAGTGAGCAGTTCTTC,CASSWEDSVGSEQFF
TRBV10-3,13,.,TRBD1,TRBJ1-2,TGTGCCATCGGGGGCCAGGGGGCGGATGGCTACACCTTC,CAIGGQGADGYTF
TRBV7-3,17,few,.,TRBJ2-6,TGTGCCAGCAGCTTAGGGTCTACAGGGTCTGGGGCCAACGTCCTGACTTTC,CASSLGSTGSGANVLTF
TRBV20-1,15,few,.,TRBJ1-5,TGCAGTGCTAGAGATCTCTCGGGGTACAATCAGCCCCAGCATTTT,CSARDLSGYNQPQHF
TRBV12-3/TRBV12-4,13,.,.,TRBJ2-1,TGTGCCAGCGGCCGGGACACATACAATGAGCAGTTCTTC,CASGRDTYNEQFF
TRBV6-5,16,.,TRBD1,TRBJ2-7,TGTGCCAGCAGCCACCAACCGGGACAGGGGATTTACGAGCAGTACTTC,CASSHQPGQGIYEQYF
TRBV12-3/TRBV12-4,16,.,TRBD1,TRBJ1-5,TGTGCCAGCAGTCCGCCGAGCGGGACAGGGATGAGGCCCCAGCATTTT,CASSPPSGTGMRPQHF
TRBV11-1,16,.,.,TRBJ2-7,TGTGCCAGCAGCTCGCCCCCGGGACCGACCGCTTACGAGCAGTACTTC,CASSSPPGPTAYEQYF
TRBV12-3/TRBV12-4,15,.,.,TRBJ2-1,TGTGCCAGCAGCTGGCTGGGCGGGGAAAAAAATGAGCAGTTCTTC,CASSWLGGEKNEQFF
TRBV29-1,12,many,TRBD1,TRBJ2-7,TGCAGCGTTGACAGGGGGCGAGGAGAGCAGTACTTC,CSVDRGRGEQYF
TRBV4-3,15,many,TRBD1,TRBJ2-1,TGCGCCAGCAGCCGGGACAGAGAAGAGTACAATGAGCAGTTCTTC,CASSRDREEYNEQFF
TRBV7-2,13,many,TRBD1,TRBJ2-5,TGTGCCAGCAGCTCAGACAGGGAAGAGACCCAGTACTTC,CASSSDREETQYF
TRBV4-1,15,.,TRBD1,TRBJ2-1,TGCGCCAGCAGCCAAAGAGGGGGCGCGATGGATGGGCAGTTCTTC,CASSQRGGAMDGQFF
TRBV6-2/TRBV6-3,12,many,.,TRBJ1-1,TGTGCCAGCAGTCGGACGAACACTGAAGCTTTCTTT,CASSRTNTEAFF
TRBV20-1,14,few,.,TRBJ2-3,TGCAGTGCTAGAGAGGGGGGAAGTACAGATACGCAGTATTTT,CSAREGGSTDTQYF
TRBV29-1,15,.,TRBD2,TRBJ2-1,TGCAGCGTTGTGTATATGGGACTACGCTACAATGAGCAGTTCTTC,CSVVYMGLRYNEQFF
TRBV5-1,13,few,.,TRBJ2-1,TGCGCCAGCAGTCCCCACCGGAATCCTGAGCAGTTCTTC,CASSPHRNPEQFF
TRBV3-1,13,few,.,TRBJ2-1,TGTGCCAGCAGCCAAGGCCACAGCAATGAGCAGTTCTTC,CASSQGHSNEQFF
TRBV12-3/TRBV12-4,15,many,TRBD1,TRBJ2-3,TGTGCCAGCACCTGGGGACAGGCTAGCACAGATACGCAGTATTTT,CASTWGQASTDTQYF
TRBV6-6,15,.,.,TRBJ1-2,TGTGCCAGCAGTACCCGCGCAGGGGTTCGCTATGGCTACACCTTC,CASSTRAGVRYGYTF
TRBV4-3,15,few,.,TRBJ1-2,TGCGCCAGCAGCCAAGAGAGGCCTTGGAACTATGGCTACACCTTC,CASSQERPWNYGYTF
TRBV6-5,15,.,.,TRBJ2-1,TGTGCCAGCAGTTCGATTCAGGACAGTTCTAATGAGCAGTTCTTC,CASSSIQDSSNEQFF
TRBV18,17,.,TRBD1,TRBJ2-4,TGTGCCAGCTCATCCACAGGGGAAGGAGAGGCCGAAAACATTCAGTACTTC,CASSSTGEGEAENIQYF
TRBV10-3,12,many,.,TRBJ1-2,TGTGCCATCAGTGAGGGTAACTATGGCTACACCTTC,CAISEGNYGYTF
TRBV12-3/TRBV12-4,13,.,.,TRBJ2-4,TGTGCCAGCAGTGCAGAAGCCAAAAACATTCAGTACTTC,CASSAEAKNIQYF
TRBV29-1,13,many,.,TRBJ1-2,TGCAGCGTTCTTGGTCAAGCTAACTATGGCTACACCTTC,CSVLGQANYGYTF
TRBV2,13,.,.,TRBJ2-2,TGTGCCAGCAGACAGACGAGCACCGGGGAGCTGTTTTTT,CASRQTSTGELFF
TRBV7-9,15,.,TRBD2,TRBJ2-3,TGTGCCAGCAGCATAACTAGCGGGATCACAGATACGCAGTATTTT,CASSITSGITDTQYF
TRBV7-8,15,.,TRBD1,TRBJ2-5,TGTGCCAGCAGCCCACAGGGGGCGATCCAAGAGACCCAGTACTTC,CASSPQGAIQETQYF
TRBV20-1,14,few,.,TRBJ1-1,TGCAGTGCTAGAGGGCGGGAGCCGAACACTGAAGCTTTCTTT,CSARGREPNTEAFF
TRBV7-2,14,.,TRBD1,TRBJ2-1,TGTGCCAGCAGCGTCGACAGGGAATACAATGAGCAGTTCTTC,CASSVDREYNEQFF
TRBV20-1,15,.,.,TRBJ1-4,TGCAGTGCTAGAGATCCCGGGGGGGTTGATGAAAAACTGTTTTTT,CSARDPGGVDEKLFF
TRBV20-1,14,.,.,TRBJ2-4,TGCAGTGCTGACGACGGTCACTCCTACAATGAGCAGTACTTC,CSADDGHSYNEQYF
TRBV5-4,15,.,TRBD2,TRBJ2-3,TGTGCCAGCAGCTTCGGCCTAGCGGAAACAGATACGCAGTATTTT,CASSFGLAETDTQYF
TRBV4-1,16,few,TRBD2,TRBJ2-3,TGCGCCAGCAGGGGACTAGCGGGGGGGCTACCAGATACGCAGTATTTT,CASRGLAGGLPDTQYF
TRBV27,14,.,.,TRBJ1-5,TGTGCCAGCAGTTTACTGGGTCGGGCAGAGCCCCAGCATTTT,CASSLLGRAEPQHF
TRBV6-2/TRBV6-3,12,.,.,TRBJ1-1,TGTGCCAGCAGTTTTGGACAGTCTAAAGCTTTCTTT,CASSFGQSKAFF
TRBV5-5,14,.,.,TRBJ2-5,TGTGTCAGCAGCTTGTGGGGCAGCAAAGAGACCCAGTACTTC,CVSSLWGSKETQYF
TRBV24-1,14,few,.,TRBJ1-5,TGTGCCACCAGTGATTTAAAGAGCAATCAGCCCCAGCATTTT,CATSDLKSNQPQHF
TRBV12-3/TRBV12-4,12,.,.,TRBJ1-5,TGTGCCAGCAGTTTAGGCAATCAGCCCCATCATTTT,CASSLGNQPHHF
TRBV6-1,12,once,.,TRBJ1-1,TGTGCCAGCAGAGACAGTAACACTGAAGCTTTCTTT,CASRDSNTEAFF